The sample holds a few counts of the clone carrying this TCR beta chain. V gave up 2 bases and J gave up 9 bases, with 14 bases separating them. The germline gives CDR1 SEHNR, CDR2 FQNEAQ (reference sequence). The CDR3 is made up of 14 amino acids. The data were taken from a study of early T cells in non-severe SARS-CoV-2 infection. TCRdb ran MiXCR on the 5' RACE reads and lists one entry per CDR3 protein. The table includes about 110,000 distinct CDR3 sequences, over 10% detected once. This clonotype originated in an adult who was a healthcare worker with PCR-confirmed SARS-CoV-2 infection or an uninfected control (not recorded which). The chain carries TRBV7-9 and TRBJ2-1; D unclear. This sample comprised whole blood, obtained at baseline. The CDR3: CASSLLSGPVEQFF. DNA for the CDR3: TGTGCCAGCAGCTTATTATCCGGGCCCGTTGAGCAGTTCTTC. Supplemented by reference TRBV7-9 and TRBJ2-1, the full variable domain reads DTGVSQNPRHKITKRGQNVTFRCDPISEHNRLYWYRQTLGQGPEFLTYFQNEAQLEKSRLLSDRFSAERPKGSFSTLEIQRTEQGDSAMYLCASSLLSGPVEQFFGPGTRLTVL.